This TCR beta chain was captured in a study of T-cell memory formation after mild COVID-19. Notes on the study in general: The SARS-CoV-2 specificity of second-wave clones reaching peak at day 37 remained unverified. Day 15 to 85 contractors were CD4/CD8 balanced; later expanders leaned CD4+. Of the contracting clones, CD4+ ones lay mainly in CM and EM, and CD8+ ones in EMRA.

This CDR3 region has 14 residues. V gave up 3 bases and J gave up 7 bases, with 12 bases separating them. CDR1 is MRHNA and CDR2 is SNTAGT in the germline V gene. This clonotype appeared a few times. What it binds is unknown. Barcoded TCR alpha and TCR beta cDNA libraries with UMIs came from 5'RACE using constant-segment primers. TCRdb called the 5' RACE reads again in MiXCR, with one record for every CDR3 protein. The sample gives about 190,000 distinct CDR3 sequences, 18% of which show up once; 2.4% is in the top ten. The clonotype was recovered from an adult woman who had mild COVID-19 (a few samples of this study predate the infection). Cell type and time point are not known. Sample: PBMCs or a T cell subset sorted from them (not recorded which). The chain combines TRBV6-4 with TRBJ1-4, with TRBD1 as a possible D gene (6 bases). The chain's CDR3 is CASSEQGGGEKLFF. In DNA, the CDR3 is TGTGCCAGCAGTGAACAGGGAGGCGGTGAAAAACTGTTTTTT.